The 24 T cell receptor beta chains given below trace back to one sample, sequenced in a study of blood T cell repertoires in COVID-19. TCRdb's table, derived via immunoSEQ multiplex PCR, lists solely in-frame clones and lacks some. This table holds some 70,000 clones, 90% found once. Sequencing used peripheral blood. The source of these receptors is a man aged 45-65 years with acute or convalescent COVID-19.

The V call is TRBV7-9, the J call TRBJ1-1; 10 positions match TRBD1. The length of the CDR3 is 15 residues. CDR1 and CDR2 from the germline V gene are SEHNR and FQNEAQ (reference sequence). The junction had 8 bases not matched to a gene; V was cut back by 3 bases and J by 7 bases. In DNA form, the CDR3 reads TGTGCCAGCAGCTTCAGGGGACAGGGGAAAGGTGAAGCTTTCTTT. Protein sequence: CASSFRGQGKGEAFF.

The V and J genes are TRBV19 and TRBJ1-2; D might be TRBD1 (6 bases). CDR1 and CDR2 (germline): LNHDA, SQIVND (reference sequence). This CDR3 comprises 13 residues. Trimming shortened V by 5 bases and J by 5 bases, and 12 bases separated the two germline ends. CDR3 loop: CASSPRTAYGYTF. In nucleotides, the CDR3 is TGTGCCAGTAGTCCCCGGACAGCTTATGGCTACACCTTC.

The chain combines TRBV6-2 or TRBV6-3 with TRBJ2-3; a possible D gene is TRBD1 (5 bases). The CDR3 has 15 residues. Per the germline V gene, CDR1 is MNHEY and CDR2 is SVGEGT. The V and J ends lost 6 bases and 7 bases respectively, with 20 bases between them. The CDR3 coding sequence is TGTGCCAGCAGCACCCCTAGGGGCCCCCTTAATACGCAGTATTTT. Its protein is CASSTPRGPLNTQYF.

The chain is built from TRBV19 and TRBJ2-2, with 8 nucleotides matching TRBD1. V dropped 3 bases and J dropped 4; count of bases not matched to a gene: 4. Per germline, CDR1 LNHDA and CDR2 SQIVND (reference sequence). The CDR3 sequence is 15 residues long. The chain's CDR3 is CASSITGGGTGELFF. DNA for the CDR3: TGTGCCAGTAGTATTACAGGGGGAGGCACCGGGGAGCTGTTTTTT.

V and J are TRBV11-2 and TRBJ2-7, with TRBD1 matching over 8 bases. V trimming: 4 bases; J trimming: 4 bases; junction bases outside the gene matches: 6. Germline V gene sequence: CDR1 SGHAT, CDR2 FQNNGV. The CDR3 is 14 residues long. The CDR3 reads CASSSETGEYEQYF. The CDR3 nucleotides read TGTGCCAGCAGCTCCGAGACAGGGGAATACGAGCAGTACTTC.

This chain joins TRBV3-1 (or the pseudogene TRBV3-2) and TRBJ2-1; the D gene is possibly TRBD2 (5 bases). The CDR3 spans 15 residues. The V gene's germline CDR1 is LGHDT and CDR2 YNNKEL (reference sequence). V lost 5 bases and J lost 1, with 12 bases in between. The CDR3 loop reads CASSASGSSYNEQFF. The CDR3 DNA reads as TGTGCCAGCAGCGCCAGCGGTTCGTCCTACAATGAGCAGTTCTTC.

The V and J genes are TRBV19 and TRBJ1-1; 9 bases fit TRBD1. Germline V gives CDR1 LNHDA, CDR2 SQIVND (reference sequence). J was trimmed by 6 bases and V by 8 bases; bases with no gene match: 13. The CDR3 has 15 amino acids. In DNA, the CDR3 is TGTGCCAGTCGTCCGGACAGGGGTCACGTACCTGAAGCTTTCTTT. Its protein is CASRPDRGHVPEAFF.

V usage is TRBV6-2 or TRBV6-3 and J usage is TRBJ1-2, with 9 bases identical to TRBD1. CDR1 and CDR2 from the germline V gene are MNHEY and SVGEGT. With 2 bases clipped from V and 7 bases from J, the junction kept 8 bases outside the gene matches. The length of the CDR3 is 15 residues. The CDR3 sequence: CASSYGDRGVFGYTF. CDR3 DNA sequence: TGTGCCAGCAGTTACGGCGACAGGGGGGTTTTTGGCTACACCTTC.

The V and J genes are TRBV27 and TRBJ2-3; possible D gene TRBD1, 5 bases. V was pared by 5 bases and J by 7 bases, with 13 bases between. The CDR3 length is 13 residues. Germline CDR1 and CDR2: MNHEY and SMNVEV (reference sequence). Here the CDR3 DNA reads TGTGCCAGCAGTCCAGGGATGGGGTATACGCAGTATTTT. This sequence encodes CASSPGMGYTQYF.

In this sample, this clone turned up once. The chain is built from TRBV19 and TRBJ2-3; 10 bases align to TRBD1. The V gene end was trimmed by 5 bases and the J gene end by 2 bases; junction bases not matched to a gene: 16. The CDR3 is 19 amino acids. Germline V gene data show CDR1 as LNHDA and CDR2 as SQIVND (reference sequence). CDR3 residues: CASSLRTGGKGAHTDTQYF. The CDR3 nucleotides are TGTGCCAGTAGTCTGCGGACAGGGGGTAAGGGGGCACACACAGATACGCAGTATTTT.

The rearrangement links TRBV7-9 to TRBJ1-1; weak D call: TRBD1 (5 bases). This CDR3 has 14 residues. The germline CDR1 and CDR2 sequences are SEHNR and FQNEAQ (reference sequence). V was trimmed by 5 bases and J by 6 bases, leaving 16 bases between them. The CDR3 coding sequence is TGTGCCAGCAGCCGCCCGTTTGCGGGGCCTGAAGCTTTCTTT. It yields the protein CASSRPFAGPEAFF. Full variable domain (rest looked up from reference TRBV7-9 and TRBJ1-1): DTGVSQNPRHKITKRGQNVTFRCDPISEHNRLYWYRQTLGQGPEFLTYFQNEAQLEKSRLLSDRFSAERPKGSFSTLEIQRTEQGDSAMYLCASSRPFAGPEAFFGQGTRLTVV.

The rearrangement uses TRBV21-1 and TRBJ2-7; TRBD1, the table's D call, was not compared with the DNA. TRBV21-1 is tagged as a pseudogene. This CDR3 is 13 amino acids long. CDR3 coding DNA: TGTACCAACCTCCACACAGGGTTCTACGAGCAGTACTTC. It is translated as CTNLHTGFYEQYF.

The chain has TRBV6-5 and TRBJ1-2, with no clear D. Germline V gives CDR1 MNHEY, CDR2 SVGAGI. CDR3 length: 16 amino acids. Trimming cost V 0 bases and J 2 bases, with 13 bases left between them. The CDR3 nucleotides read TGTGCCAGCAGTTACTCGGCGGGATATGGAAACTATGGCTACACCTTC. This codes for CASSYSAGYGNYGYTF.

The chain uses TRBV18 and TRBJ2-1, with TRBD2 matching 7 bases. The CDR3 has 14 amino acids. V lost 4 bases and J lost 6; bases outside the gene matches: 6. From germline, CDR1 is KGHSH and CDR2 LQKENI. CDR3 region: CASSREAGTNEQFF. DNA for the CDR3: TGTGCCAGCTCACGAGAAGCGGGAACCAATGAGCAGTTCTTC. The variable domain in full, with the rest retrieved from reference TRBV18 and TRBJ2-1, is NAGVMQNPRHLVRRRGQEARLRCSPMKGHSHVYWYRQLPEEGLKFMVYLQKENIIDESGMPKERFSAEFPKEGPSILRIQQVVRGDSAAYFCASSREAGTNEQFFGPGTRLTVL.

The V gene is TRBV19, the J gene TRBJ2-5; 8 positions match TRBD1. The CDR3 length is 13 residues. Germline-derived CDR1 and CDR2 are LNHDA and SQIVND (reference sequence). The junction had 6 bases not matched to a gene; V was cut back by 8 bases and J by 4 bases. CDR3 in amino acids: CASATGGRETQYF. CDR3 bases: TGTGCCAGTGCAACAGGGGGGAGAGAGACCCAGTACTTC.

The rearrangement links TRBV7-8 to TRBJ1-2, with a possible D match to TRBD1 (6 bases). V shed 1 base and J shed 2 bases, with 11 bases lying between them. The germline V gene encodes CDR1 SGHVS and CDR2 FQNEAQ. CDR3 length: 15 amino acids. The CDR3 DNA follows: TGTGCCAGCAGCTTAGTCCAGGGGCCCAACTATGGCTACACCTTC. As protein: CASSLVQGPNYGYTF.

The chain joins TRBV25-1 to TRBJ2-3, with 9 bases that match TRBD1. The V and J ends lost 7 bases and 4 bases, in that order; junction bases with no gene match: 9. The length of the CDR3 is 15 residues. The germline V gene encodes CDR1 MGHDK and CDR2 SYGVNS. The CDR3 is CASNQRTGVADTQYF. As DNA, the CDR3 is TGTGCCAGCAACCAAAGGACAGGGGTAGCAGATACGCAGTATTTT.

The chain links TRBV15 to TRBJ2-6; tentative D call: TRBD1 (6 bases). Trimming pared 3 bases from V and 0 bases from J, leaving 15 bases between. Germline V gives CDR1 LNHNV, CDR2 YYDKDF (reference sequence). The CDR3 spans 18 residues. The CDR3 region is CATSSWGHSSSGANVLTF. DNA for the CDR3: TGTGCCACCAGCAGTTGGGGACACTCGAGCTCTGGGGCCAACGTCCTGACTTTC.

J is TRBJ2-1 and V is TRBV7-4, with 7 bases that match TRBD2. This CDR3 has 16 residues. The V segment lost 10 bases and the J segment 7 bases; nucleotides outside the gene matches: 19. CDR1 and CDR2 (germline): SGHVT, SQSDAQ. The CDR3 region has the DNA TGTGCCATCCTACATTTCCGGGACTACCGTGAGAATGAGCAGTTCTTC. Its translation is CAILHFRDYRENEQFF.

The chain uses TRBV7-6 and TRBJ1-1, with 11 bases identical to TRBD1. The V and J ends lost 1 base and 0 bases, in that order; junction bases with no gene match: 13. This CDR3 region has 20 residues. Germline V gene sequence: CDR1 SGHVS, CDR2 FNYEAQ. Here the CDR3 reads CASSLVPPSGQGAVNTEAFF. The CDR3 DNA is TGTGCCAGCAGCTTAGTTCCCCCTTCTGGACAGGGGGCCGTGAACACTGAAGCTTTCTTT.

This rearrangement joins TRBV7-9 to TRBJ2-1; 8 bases are shared with TRBD2. The CDR3 totals 15 residues. Germline assignment: CDR1 SEHNR and CDR2 FQNEAQ (reference sequence). J gave up 8 bases and V 5 bases, and 11 bases lay outside the gene matches. The DNA of the CDR3 is TGTGCCAGCAGCCGCGGGAGGCCCAGCGTTGATGAGCAGTTCTTC. It specifies CASSRGRPSVDEQFF.

The V and J genes are TRBV11-2 and TRBJ2-3; D may be TRBD1 (8 bases). CDR3 length: 16 amino acids. V lost 4 bases and J 6 bases, leaving 20 bases between the germline ends. Per the germline V gene, CDR1 is SGHAT and CDR2 is FQNNGV. CDR3 protein: CASSSGQGGALDTQYF. The CDR3 DNA reads as TGTGCCAGCAGCTCCGGACAGGGAGGGGCTTTGGATACGCAGTATTTT.

The V gene is TRBV6-5, the J gene TRBJ2-7; 7 bases match TRBD2. The CDR3 is made up of 14 amino acids. Germline V gives CDR1 MNHEY, CDR2 SVGAGI. V was clipped by 7 bases and J by 3 bases; unmatched bases: 9. The CDR3, as DNA: TGTGCCAGCACGGTCGCTGCGGGGGTCTACGAGCAGTACTTC. Amino acids: CASTVAAGVYEQYF.

This clone was seen only a few times. The chain joins TRBV19 to TRBJ2-1; 9 nucleotides agree with TRBD2. Germline CDR1 and CDR2: LNHDA and SQIVND (reference sequence). The CDR3 totals 14 residues. V shed 6 bases, J shed 4 bases, and the junction held 4 bases outside the gene matches. CDR3: CASSRSGGYNEQFF. In DNA form, the CDR3 reads TGTGCCAGTAGCCGTAGCGGGGGTTACAATGAGCAGTTCTTC.